The sequence of this T cell receptor (beta chain) was determined in a study of technical replicates of blood from a few donors. Clones were sequenced by immunoSEQ multiplex PCR, and TCRdb holds only the in-frame ones, with some missing. The data show tens of thousands of clones, 80% to 95% seen once. Sample: T cells isolated from PBMCs. The receptor's source is a human donor in good health.

The CDR3 loop is CASSVPSGGTDTQYF. As DNA, the CDR3 is TGCGCCAGCAGCGTCCCTAGCGGGGGCACAGATACGCAGTATTTT. The rearrangement joins TRBV5-1 to TRBJ2-3; 9 bases line up with TRBD2. The CDR3 is made up of 15 amino acids. V was clipped by 4 bases and J by 1 base; unmatched bases: 4. Per the germline V gene, CDR1 is SGHRS and CDR2 is YFSETQ.